The present entry profiles one T cell receptor (beta chain) with its context. Its antigen is undetermined. This entry belongs to a study of resident and recirculating memory T cells in vitiligo. Study at large: Shave-biopsy epidermis from lesional and nonlesional skin was sequenced alongside PBMCs.

Whole-study results and caveats: Sequences differed between biopsy sites and patients, suggesting private specificity. No single dominant TCR clone appeared; lesion clonality varied.

Patients who had received treatment within the previous three months were excluded. The CDR3 is 14 residues long. CDR1 is ENHRY, CDR2 SYGVKD, per germline. The V gene end was trimmed by 6 bases and the J gene end by 14 bases; junction bases not matched to a gene: 7. TCRdb keeps only in-frame clones here, not all; method: immunoSEQ multiplex PCR. The sample has around 40,000 clones, 80% to 95% seen once. The V call is TRBV10-3, the J call TRBJ2-1, with 16 bases lining up with TRBD2. This TCR came from a male donor with vitiligo. Input material: blood. The CDR3 DNA reads as TGTGCCATCAGGCCGGGACTAGCGGGGGGGTGGGAGTTCTTC. Protein: CAIRPGLAGGWEFF.